The 29 T cell receptor beta chains given below trace back to one sample, sequenced in a study of shared clonotypes between healthy human individuals (TCRdb year 2020). Receptor libraries were prepared by the immunoSEQ multiplex PCR assay. As stored in TCRdb, this immuneACCESS dataset retains in-frame rearrangements with V and J assigned. A fraction of the clones does not appear; measured against another copy, unresolved V genes explain less than half of the discrepancy, and the remainder lacks a known reason. The sample table shows approximately 1.5 million clones, and 98% are seen once. Clones ranked in the top ten supply approximately 0.4% of the sample. Sequenced material: naive CD4+ T cells sorted from blood. The intended sense of this specimen's cell subset or site label: CD45RA+ positively selected. The receptor source for this set is a young man in good health.

The chain is built from TRBV19 and TRBJ2-3, with a tentative D call TRBD2 (6 bases). V shed 7 bases and J shed 0 bases, with 17 bases lying between them. Germline CDR1 reads LNHDA; CDR2 reads SQIVND (reference sequence). The CDR3 is 16 residues long. The CDR3 nucleotides are TGTGCCAGTACTAGATTCGGCGGGGTCAGCACAGATACGCAGTATTTT. This codes for CASTRFGGVSTDTQYF. Full variable domain (remainder filled in from reference TRBV19 and TRBJ2-3): DGGITQSPKYLFRKEGQNVTLSCEQNLNHDAMYWYRQDPGQGLRLIYYSQIVNDFQKGDIAEGYSVSREKKESFPLTVTSAQKNPTAFYLCASTRFGGVSTDTQYFGPGTRLTVL.

J is TRBJ2-2 and V is TRBV5-1; D remains unclear. The CDR3 is 17 amino acids. The germline V gene encodes CDR1 SGHRS and CDR2 YFSETQ. Between the trimmed V and J ends, which lost 3 bases and 3 bases, there was a span of 18 bases. The CDR3: CASSSQRPPGYTGELFF. CDR3 DNA sequence: TGCGCCAGCAGCTCGCAACGACCACCCGGGTACACCGGGGAGCTGTTTTTT.

CDR3 nucleotide sequence: TGTGCCAGCAGCGTAGAAGCCTATCGGACGCAGTATTTT. This sequence encodes CASSVEAYRTQYF. This chain uses TRBV9 with TRBJ2-3, with D unresolved. The CDR3 is 13 residues long. V was clipped by 0 bases and J by 9 bases, with 11 bases between them. The germline V gene encodes CDR1 SGDLS and CDR2 YYNGEE.

The CDR3 DNA reads TGTGCCAGCTCAGCAAAATCCCCGAGGGGTACCGGGGAGCTGTTTTTT. Amino acid sequence: CASSAKSPRGTGELFF. The chain combines TRBV18 with TRBJ2-2; the D gene could be TRBD1 or TRBD2 (5 bases each). Trimming pared 5 bases from V and 5 bases from J, leaving 18 bases between. Germline-derived CDR1 and CDR2 are KGHSH and LQKENI. The CDR3 is 16 residues long.

This chain joins TRBV7-6 and TRBJ2-1; possibly TRBD1 for D (7 bases). V lost 5 bases and J 4 bases, leaving 9 bases between the germline ends. Germline V gene sequence: CDR1 SGHVS, CDR2 FNYEAQ. The CDR3 contains 13 residues. The CDR3 spells CASSAGQYNEQFF. The CDR3 region has the DNA TGTGCCAGCAGCGCGGGACAGTACAATGAGCAGTTCTTC.

V is TRBV28 and J is TRBJ2-7; D might be TRBD2 (5 bases). Trimming left V 6 bases short and J 2 bases short, with 11 bases between. CDR1 is MDHEN and CDR2 is SYDVKM in the germline V gene. The CDR3 runs 13 residues. CDR3: CASSFNGAYEQYF. Here the CDR3 DNA reads TGTGCCAGCAGCTTCAACGGGGCCTACGAGCAGTACTTC. The whole variable domain, filled in from reference TRBV28 and TRBJ2-7, reads DVKVTQSSRYLVKRTGEKVFLECVQDMDHENMFWYRQDPGLGLRLIYFSYDVKMKEKGDIPEGYSVSREKKERFSLILESASTNQTSMYLCASSFNGAYEQYFGPGTRLTVT.

The rearrangement uses TRBV6-6 and TRBJ1-2, with D possibly matching TRBD1 (6 bases). Germline V lookup: CDR1 MNHNY, CDR2 SVGAGI (reference sequence). Trimming removed 5 bases from V and 5 bases from J, with 12 bases in between. This CDR3 has 13 amino acids. This CDR3 reads CASSRQATYGYTF. In DNA, the CDR3 is TGTGCCAGCAGTAGACAGGCGACTTATGGCTACACCTTC.

In its sample, this clone was seen once. The chain has TRBV28 and TRBJ1-1; 9 bases map to TRBD1. With 2 bases clipped from V and 1 base from J, the junction kept 2 bases outside the gene matches. CDR3 length equals 15 residues. Germline CDR1 reads MDHEN; CDR2 reads SYDVKM. CDR3 region: CASSLGTGRNTEAFF. The CDR3 DNA is TGTGCCAGCAGTTTAGGGACAGGGAGGAACACTGAAGCTTTCTTT.

The CDR3 DNA sequence: TGTGCCAGCAGCTGGACTAGTGATACCACAGATACGCAGTATTTT. Translation: CASSWTSDTTDTQYF. The rearrangement joins TRBV11-2 to TRBJ2-3; 7 bases agree with TRBD2. Trimming took 4 bases from V and 2 from J; bases not matched to a gene: 6. The CDR3 loop spans 15 amino acids. Germline CDR1 reads SGHAT; CDR2 reads FQNNGV.

The chain combines TRBV7-9 with TRBJ1-5; TRBD1 is a possible D gene (5 bases). This CDR3 region has 13 residues. The V gene lost 7 bases and the J gene lost 0 bases, with 7 bases spanning the gap. Looked up from germline, CDR1 is SEHNR and CDR2 is FQNEAQ (reference sequence). CDR3 DNA sequence: TGTGCCAGCACGGGGGATAGCAATCAGCCCCAGCATTTT. Its protein is CASTGDSNQPQHF.

J is TRBJ1-2 and V is TRBV12-1. TRBV12-1 corresponds to a pseudogene. CDR3 length: 15 residues. CDR3 nucleotide sequence: TGTGCCAGCAGCTTTAGAGGGCCGTCTAACTATGGCTACACCTTC. Translated: CASSFRGPSNYGYTF.

The chain carries TRBV6-5 and TRBJ2-7, with D possibly TRBD2 on 6 matching bases. Per germline, CDR1 MNHEY and CDR2 SVGAGI. V was shortened by 4 bases and J by 6 bases, with 13 bases between the two germline ends. CDR3 length: 13 amino acids. DNA for the CDR3: TGTGCCAGCAGTTCCATCGGGCGGGGCGAGCAGTACTTC. This sequence encodes CASSSIGRGEQYF.

This clone showed up just once. This rearrangement joins TRBV5-1 to TRBJ2-7; 8 positions match TRBD2. After removal of 4 bases from V and 6 bases from J, the junction contained 9 bases not matched to a gene. This CDR3 region has 14 residues. Germline V gives CDR1 SGHRS, CDR2 YFSETQ. The CDR3 nucleotides are TGCGCCAGCAGCACGGAGGTCCGGGGGGGCGAGCAGTACTTC. Translating it yields CASSTEVRGGEQYF.

The chain uses TRBV6-6 and TRBJ1-5, with unresolved D. V gave up 2 bases and J gave up 5 bases, with 7 bases separating them. This CDR3 comprises 13 residues. Germline V gives CDR1 MNHNY, CDR2 SVGAGI (reference sequence). CDR3 loop: CASSYDGHQPQHF. The CDR3 DNA follows: TGTGCCAGCAGTTACGACGGACATCAGCCCCAGCATTTT.

This rearrangement joins TRBV5-1 to TRBJ2-2; D is unresolved. Trimming took off 3 bases at V and 1 base at J, with 7 bases between the two ends. In germline, CDR1 is SGHRS, CDR2 YFSETQ. The CDR3 runs 14 residues. The CDR3 DNA reads as TGCGCCAGCAGCTACGACGGGAACACCGGGGAGCTGTTTTTT. Translating gives CASSYDGNTGELFF.

The rearrangement uses TRBV28 and TRBJ2-7; the match to TRBD1 covers 12 bases. The V segment lost 3 bases and the J segment 5 bases; nucleotides outside the gene matches: 5. CDR1 MDHEN and CDR2 SYDVKM come from the germline V gene. The CDR3 is 15 amino acids. CDR3 amino acids: CASSFGTGGGHEQYF. The CDR3, as DNA: TGTGCCAGCAGTTTTGGGACAGGGGGCGGACACGAGCAGTACTTC.

The chain links TRBV25-1 to TRBJ2-1; D is unresolved. The CDR3 contains 16 residues. CDR1 is MGHDK, CDR2 SYGVNS, per germline. Trimming removed 1 base from V and 5 bases from J, with 15 bases in between. In DNA form, the CDR3 reads TGTGCCAGCAGTGAATTAGACTCCCTGGTCGACAATGAGCAGTTCTTC. Amino acid sequence: CASSELDSLVDNEQFF.

The V call is TRBV7-2, the J call TRBJ2-3, with 9 nucleotides matching TRBD2. Germline loops: CDR1 SGHTA, CDR2 FQGNSA. The CDR3 runs to 17 residues. V dropped 2 bases and J dropped 2; count of bases not matched to a gene: 8. CDR3 in amino acids: CASSLLTTSGTTDTQYF. Here the CDR3 DNA reads TGTGCCAGCAGCTTACTCACGACTAGCGGAACCACAGATACGCAGTATTTT.

V usage is TRBV10-1 and J usage is TRBJ2-2, with D uncertain. The CDR3 loop spans 16 amino acids. V lost 1 base, J lost 2 bases, and 11 bases lay in between. Germline lookup yields CDR1 WNHNN and CDR2 SYGVQD (reference sequence). DNA for the CDR3: TGCGCCAGCAGTGAGTTGGCACCTCTTAACACCGGGGAGCTGTTTTTT. It encodes CASSELAPLNTGELFF.

The CDR3 reads CASGPRNRGQPQHF. The CDR3 DNA reads as TGTGCCAGCGGACCCCGGAACAGGGGCCAGCCCCAGCATTTT. The chain combines TRBV28 with TRBJ1-5; TRBD1 agrees at 7 bases. After removal of 8 bases from V and 7 bases from J, the junction contained 11 bases not matched to a gene. CDR1 and CDR2 (germline): MDHEN, SYDVKM. There are 14 residues in the CDR3. The full variable domain, its missing parts supplied by reference TRBV28 and TRBJ1-5, is DVKVTQSSRYLVKRTGEKVFLECVQDMDHENMFWYRQDPGLGLRLIYFSYDVKMKEKGDIPEGYSVSREKKERFSLILESASTNQTSMYLCASGPRNRGQPQHFGDGTRLSIL.

This chain uses TRBV6-5 with TRBJ1-2, with 12 bases lining up with TRBD1. J gave up 7 bases and V 6 bases, and 6 bases lay outside the gene matches. CDR1 and CDR2 (germline): MNHEY, SVGAGI. This CDR3 has 14 residues. CDR3 sequence (DNA): TGTGCCAGCAGAACCGGGACAGGGGGCGGTGGCTACACCTTC. It codes for CASRTGTGGGGYTF.

The chain couples TRBV18 to TRBJ1-5; TRBD1 is a possible D gene (5 bases). Germline CDR1 reads KGHSH; CDR2 reads LQKENI. Trimming removed 0 bases from V and 5 bases from J, with 8 bases in between. The CDR3 totals 14 residues. DNA for the CDR3: TGTGCCAGCTCACCACCCCAGGGAGATCAGCCCCAGCATTTT. It yields the protein CASSPPQGDQPQHF.

The chain recombines TRBV29-1 with TRBJ2-1; either TRBD1 or TRBD2 may supply D (6 bases each). The germline V gene has CDR1 SQVTM and CDR2 ANQGSEA. The CDR3 contains 15 residues. Trimming removed 8 bases at V and 6 bases at J, with 23 bases between. CDR3 in amino acids: CSPILGGRGANEQFF. In DNA form, the CDR3 reads TGCAGCCCAATATTAGGGGGGAGAGGGGCCAATGAGCAGTTCTTC.

The chain carries TRBV2 and TRBJ2-1; 7 bases match TRBD2. CDR3 length equals 15 residues. Germline loops: CDR1 SNHLY, CDR2 FYNNEI. V was pared by 4 bases and J by 6 bases, with 9 bases of the junction left unmatched. The CDR3 loop is CASSVLRERSNEQFF. The CDR3, as DNA: TGTGCCAGCAGTGTTCTGCGGGAGCGGTCCAATGAGCAGTTCTTC.

The rearrangement uses TRBV18 and TRBJ2-7, with TRBD1 matching 7 bases. Germline CDR1 KGHSH, CDR2 LQKENI. The CDR3 loop spans 14 amino acids. V trimming: 3 bases; J trimming: 3 bases; junction bases outside the gene matches: 5. The CDR3 bases are TGTGCCAGCTCACCGAAGGGACAGTTCTACGAGCAGTACTTC. It yields the protein CASSPKGQFYEQYF.

This clone was counted once. The same CDR3 also results from other DNA sequences found in this sample. The chain carries TRBV10-2 and TRBJ2-3; possible D gene TRBD1, 5 bases. CDR3 length: 15 residues. CDR1 and CDR2 from the germline V gene are WSHSY and SAAADI. Trimming left V 2 bases short and J 0 bases short, with 9 bases between. CDR3 nucleotides: TGCGCCAGCAGTGAGGTGGGGCGTAGCACAGATACGCAGTATTTT. Amino acid sequence: CASSEVGRSTDTQYF.

This clone was found once. Other DNA sequences within the sample encode an identical CDR3. The V gene is TRBV6-1, the J gene TRBJ2-7, with 8 bases aligning to TRBD2. After removal of 6 bases from V and 4 bases from J, the junction contained 2 bases not matched to a gene. CDR1 is MNHNS, CDR2 SASEGT, per germline. The CDR3 consists of 12 residues. CDR3 sequence reads: CASRGTSYEQYF. In DNA, the CDR3 is TGTGCCAGCAGGGGGACTAGTTACGAGCAGTACTTC.

For this clone: This sample includes further DNA sequences coding for the same CDR3. The genes are TRBV6-1 and TRBJ1-5; TRBD1 agrees at 8 bases. CDR1 MNHNS and CDR2 SASEGT come from the germline V gene. The CDR3 length is 14 residues. V trimming: 6 bases; J trimming: 3 bases; junction bases outside the gene matches: 4. CDR3 protein: CASSRTGNNQPQHF. CDR3 sequence (DNA): TGTGCCAGCAGCCGGACAGGGAACAATCAGCCCCAGCATTTT.

The chain is built from TRBV2 and TRBJ1-2; D is possibly TRBD1 (6 bases). Germline V gives CDR1 SNHLY, CDR2 FYNNEI. The CDR3 has 14 amino acids. V was pared by 2 bases and J by 7 bases, with 14 bases between. The CDR3 DNA reads TGTGCCAGCAGTGAATTGACACAGGGCGGTGGCTACACCTTC. It codes for CASSELTQGGGYTF.